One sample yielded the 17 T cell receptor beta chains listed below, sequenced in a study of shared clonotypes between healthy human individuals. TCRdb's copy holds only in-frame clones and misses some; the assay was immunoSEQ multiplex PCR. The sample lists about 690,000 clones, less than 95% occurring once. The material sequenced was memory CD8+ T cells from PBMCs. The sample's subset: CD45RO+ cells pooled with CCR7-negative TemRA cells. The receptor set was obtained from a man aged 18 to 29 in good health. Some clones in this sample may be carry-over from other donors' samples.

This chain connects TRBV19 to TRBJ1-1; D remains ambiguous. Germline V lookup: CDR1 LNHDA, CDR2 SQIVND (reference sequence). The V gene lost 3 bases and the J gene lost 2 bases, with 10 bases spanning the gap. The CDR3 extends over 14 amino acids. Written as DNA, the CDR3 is TGTGCCAGTAGTATCGGGCAATTTAACACTGAAGCTTTCTTT. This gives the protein CASSIGQFNTEAFF.

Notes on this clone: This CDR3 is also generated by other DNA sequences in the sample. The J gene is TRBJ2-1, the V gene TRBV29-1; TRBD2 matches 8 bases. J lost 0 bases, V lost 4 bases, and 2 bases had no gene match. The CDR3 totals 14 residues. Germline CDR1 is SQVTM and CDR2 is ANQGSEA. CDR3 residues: CSVVGTSSYNEQFF. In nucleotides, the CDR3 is TGCAGCGTTGTCGGGACTAGCTCCTACAATGAGCAGTTCTTC.

CDR3 region: CASSHPDRVYEQYF. For the CDR3, the DNA is TGCGCCAGCAGCCACCCCGACAGGGTATACGAGCAGTACTTC. The chain has TRBV5-1 and TRBJ2-7; 7 nucleotides agree with TRBD1. CDR3 length equals 14 residues. CDR1 is SGHRS, CDR2 YFSETQ, per germline. V trimming: 4 bases; J trimming: 4 bases; junction bases outside the gene matches: 8.

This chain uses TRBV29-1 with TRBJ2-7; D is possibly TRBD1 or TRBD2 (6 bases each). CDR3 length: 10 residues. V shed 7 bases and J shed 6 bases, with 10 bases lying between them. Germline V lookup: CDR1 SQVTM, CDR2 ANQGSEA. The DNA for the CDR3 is TGCAGCGCCGGGGGCCCCGAGCAGTACTTC. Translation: CSAGGPEQYF.

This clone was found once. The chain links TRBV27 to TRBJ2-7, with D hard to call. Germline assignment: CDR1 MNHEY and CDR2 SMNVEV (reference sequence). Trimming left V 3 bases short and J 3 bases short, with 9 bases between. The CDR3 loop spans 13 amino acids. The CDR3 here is CASSLGRFYEQYF. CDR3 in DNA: TGTGCCAGCAGTTTGGGCCGATTCTACGAGCAGTACTTC.

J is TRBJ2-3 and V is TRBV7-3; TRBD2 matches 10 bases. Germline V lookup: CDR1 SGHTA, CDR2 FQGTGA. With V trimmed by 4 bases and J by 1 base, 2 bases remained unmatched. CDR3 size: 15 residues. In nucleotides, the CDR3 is TGTGCCAGCAGCTCAGGGACTAGCGGCACAGATACGCAGTATTTT. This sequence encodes CASSSGTSGTDTQYF.

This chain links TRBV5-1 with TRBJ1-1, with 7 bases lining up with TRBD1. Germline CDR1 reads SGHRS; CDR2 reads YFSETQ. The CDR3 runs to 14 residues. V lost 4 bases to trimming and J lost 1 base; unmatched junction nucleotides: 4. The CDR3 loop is CASSEGASNTEAFF. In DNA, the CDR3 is TGCGCCAGCAGCGAGGGGGCCTCGAACACTGAAGCTTTCTTT.

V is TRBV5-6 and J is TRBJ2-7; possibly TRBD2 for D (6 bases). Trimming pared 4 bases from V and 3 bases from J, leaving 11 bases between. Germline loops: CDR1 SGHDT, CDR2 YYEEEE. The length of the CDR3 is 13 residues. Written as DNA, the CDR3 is TGTGCCAGCAGCCGCGGGGAAGTCTACGAGCAGTACTTC. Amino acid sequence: CASSRGEVYEQYF.

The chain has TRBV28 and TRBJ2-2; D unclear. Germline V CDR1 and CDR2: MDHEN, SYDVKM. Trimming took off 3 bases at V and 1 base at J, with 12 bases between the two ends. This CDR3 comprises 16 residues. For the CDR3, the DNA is TGTGCCAGCAGTTTCAAGGGCTACCTGAACACCGGGGAGCTGTTTTTT. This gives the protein CASSFKGYLNTGELFF. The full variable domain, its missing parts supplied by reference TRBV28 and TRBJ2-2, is DVKVTQSSRYLVKRTGEKVFLECVQDMDHENMFWYRQDPGLGLRLIYFSYDVKMKEKGDIPEGYSVSREKKERFSLILESASTNQTSMYLCASSFKGYLNTGELFFGEGSRLTVL.

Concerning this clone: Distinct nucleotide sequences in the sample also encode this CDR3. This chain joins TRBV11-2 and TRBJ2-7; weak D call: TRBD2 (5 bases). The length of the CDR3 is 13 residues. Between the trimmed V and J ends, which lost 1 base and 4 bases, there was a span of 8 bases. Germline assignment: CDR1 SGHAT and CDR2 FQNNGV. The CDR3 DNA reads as TGTGCCAGCAGCTTAGTTCGCGGGTACGAGCAGTACTTC. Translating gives CASSLVRGYEQYF.

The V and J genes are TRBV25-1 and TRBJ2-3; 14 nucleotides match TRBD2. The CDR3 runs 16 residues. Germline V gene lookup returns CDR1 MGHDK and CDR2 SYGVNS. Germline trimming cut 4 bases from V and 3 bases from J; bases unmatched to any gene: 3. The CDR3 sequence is CASSVGLAGVTDTQYF. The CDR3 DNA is TGTGCCAGCAGTGTGGGACTAGCGGGAGTTACAGATACGCAGTATTTT.

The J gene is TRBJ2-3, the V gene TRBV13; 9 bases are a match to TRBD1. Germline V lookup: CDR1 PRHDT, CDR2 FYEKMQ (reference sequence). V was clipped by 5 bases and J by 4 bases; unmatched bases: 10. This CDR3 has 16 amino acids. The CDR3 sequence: CASSLTGTGSADTQYF. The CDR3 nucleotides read TGTGCCAGCAGCCTTACGGGGACAGGGAGCGCAGATACGCAGTATTTT.

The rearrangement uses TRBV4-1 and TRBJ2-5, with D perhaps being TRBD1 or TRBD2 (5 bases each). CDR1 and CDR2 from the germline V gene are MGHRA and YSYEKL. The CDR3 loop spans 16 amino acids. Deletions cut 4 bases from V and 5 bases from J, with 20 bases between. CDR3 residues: CASSLRLRDQRETQYF. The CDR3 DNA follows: TGCGCCAGCAGCCTGCGACTAAGGGACCAAAGGGAGACCCAGTACTTC.

In DNA, the CDR3 is TGTGCCAGCAGTTTAACACAGGCTCCTAATGAAAAACTGTTTTTT. This codes for CASSLTQAPNEKLFF. This chain uses TRBV25-1 with TRBJ1-4; D is possibly TRBD1 (5 bases). Trimming stripped 5 bases from V and 3 bases from J, with 13 bases between. The CDR3 has 15 residues. CDR1 is MGHDK, CDR2 SYGVNS, per germline.

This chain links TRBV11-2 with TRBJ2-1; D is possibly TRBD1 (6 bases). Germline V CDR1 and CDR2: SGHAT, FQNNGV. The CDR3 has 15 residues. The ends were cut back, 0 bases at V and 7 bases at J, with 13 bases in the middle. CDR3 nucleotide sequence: TGTGCCAGCAGCTTAGAACTTTCCGGGACAAATGAGCAGTTCTTC. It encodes CASSLELSGTNEQFF.

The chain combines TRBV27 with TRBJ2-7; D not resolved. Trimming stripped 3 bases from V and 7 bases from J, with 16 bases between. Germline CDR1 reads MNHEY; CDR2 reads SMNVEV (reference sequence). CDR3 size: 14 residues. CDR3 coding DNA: TGTGCCAGCAGTTTGTTGGGTCCCGCTCCGGAGCAGTACTTC. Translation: CASSLLGPAPEQYF.

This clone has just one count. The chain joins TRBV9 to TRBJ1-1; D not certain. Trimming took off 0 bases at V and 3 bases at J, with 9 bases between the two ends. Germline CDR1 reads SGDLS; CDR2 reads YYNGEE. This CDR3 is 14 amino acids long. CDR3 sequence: CASSVAGSDTEAFF. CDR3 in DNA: TGTGCCAGCAGCGTAGCTGGCAGCGACACTGAAGCTTTCTTT. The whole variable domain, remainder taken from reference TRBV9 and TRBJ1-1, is DSGVTQTPKHLITATGQRVTLRCSPRSGDLSVYWYQQSLDQGLQFLIQYYNGEERAKGNILERFSAQQFPDLHSELNLSSLELGDSALYFCASSVAGSDTEAFFGQGTRLTVV.